At least ten counts were recorded for the clone carrying this T cell receptor beta chain. The sample comes from a study of response to subunit inactivated influenza vaccine. TCRdb redid the calling of the RT-PCR reads with MiXCR, one entry per CDR3 protein. The sample includes approximately 730,000 distinct CDR3 sequences, 14% of them seen just once. The CDR3 runs to 13 residues. V lost 1 base, J lost 4 bases, and 7 bases lay in between. This sequence originates from a middle-aged man who received an inactivated influenza vaccine. The material sequenced was PBMCs from blood, taken 14 days before vaccination. The gene calls are TRBV12-3 or TRBV12-4 and TRBJ1-1; D is unresolved. This CDR3 reads CASSLGWSTEAFF. DNA of the CDR3: TGTGCCAGCAGTTTAGGGTGGAGCACTGAAGCTTTCTTT.